This TCR beta chain was identified in a study of shared clonotypes between healthy human individuals (dated by TCRdb to 2019 to 2021). Background for the entire study: The cohort included three men and two women between 18 and 49 years of age. Each donor's leukapheresis produced roughly between roughly 0.85 and 10 billion PBMCs. Blood TCR repertoires of four to six healthy adults were deeply sequenced to estimate repertoire size and the extent of clonotype sharing between individuals. To increase sequencing depth and limit assay-specific biases, different laboratories used diverse techniques to prepare libraries and sequence TCR repertoires. For each donor, three plates each were used for CD4 naive and CD4 memory, two plates were used for CD8 naive, and one plate was used for CD8 memory.

TCR CDR3 regions were amplified from genomic DNA by multiplex PCR using the deep immunoSEQ assay. Extracted genomic DNA from each cell subset was distributed evenly across all wells of several immunoSEQ 96-well plates, and each plate was treated as a replicate. For sorted subsets, approximately 190 ng genomic DNA, equal to 25,000 to 35,000 T cell genomes, was loaded into each replicate PCR. The purified libraries were quantified using a Qubit 3.0 fluorometer, sized with a Bioanalyzer 2100, and then quantified again using the KAPA Library Quantification kit. Every immunoSEQ 96-well plate was sequenced on a dedicated single-read 150-cycle Illumina NextSeq 550 flow cell. The paper's processing steps were these. Because only junctional sequences without quality scores were contained in the immunoSEQ output, filtering matching that applied to full-length reads could not be performed. Sequences were annotated with PyIR, a Python wrapper for IgBLAST v1.9, and V/J genes and CDR3 were assigned using IMGT germline references. Any read was removed if the V/J assignment was weak (E-value above 1e-6), the CDR3 was missing, or the read contained stop codons, out-of-frame junctions, or ambiguous translated residues. V3J clonotypes were defined as sequences sharing an identical inferred V gene, J gene, and CDR3 amino acid sequence. Percentage overlap between repertoires was calculated by dividing the number of shared unique clonotypes by the size of the smaller repertoire. RTK rarefaction, the Chao1 estimator, and Recon v2.1 estimates of unobserved clonotypes were used to assess repertoire richness. OLGA was used to compute generation probabilities for all TCRbeta clonotypes that the gDNA method yielded from four donors. TCRdb took over this immuneACCESS table, retaining in-frame rearrangements with V and J assigned. Such tables are incomplete; in checked studies, under half of the missing clones stem from an unresolved V gene, and the remainder is unexplained. For V, J and clone size, that table is used; D and trimming come from the DNA. Within this sample are 2 million to 2.5 million clones, with more than 90% of them counted one time only. The ten biggest clones cover over 0.1% of the sample.

The full study reports these points: Larger estimated clonotype richness was generally found for naive subsets than for memory subsets. The small number of donors limited the genetic and exposure-history diversity represented. Sampling was limited to blood, and TCR repertoires in tissue likely differ from TCR repertoires in blood. Sharing across several donors was observed for about 5% of naive CD4, 3.5% of naive CD8, 2.3% of memory CD4, and roughly 0.4% of memory CD8 clonotypes. Rarefaction of sorted-subset datasets indicated incomplete sequencing despite the large sequencing depth. Higher generation probabilities were observed for clonotypes shared by all four sorted-subset donors than for non-shared clonotypes. Pairwise subsampling led to the expectation that sequencing depth would affect the degree of clonotype sharing among donors.

V lost 0 bases and J lost 2 bases; the stretch between them is 8 bases long. CDR1 LGHNA and CDR2 YSLEER were looked up in the germline V gene. Reading from cysteine to phenylalanine, the CDR3 counts 14 amino acids. Here the CDR3 DNA is all that survives: 42 bases in frame from base 1. In the case of this clone: Its antigen is unknown. No clone much larger than this one lies a single base away; base qualities are absent.

The donors were healthy, HIV-negative adults who had no recently reported acute infections or vaccinations. Only Caucasian adults living in Nashville, Tennessee, USA were represented among the donors. CD4+ T cells were enriched by magnetic negative selection, after which naive cells were positively selected on CD45RA and the negative fraction was taken as the memory subset. Blood was collected by leukapheresis, and PBMCs were isolated by Ficoll-Histopaque density gradient centrifugation and then cryopreserved in liquid nitrogen vapor phase. Analytical flow cytometry was used to check the purity and quantity of each magnetically sorted T cell population. From each sorted fraction, genomic DNA was isolated and quantified by UV absorbance on a Nanodrop 2000c.

Recombination joined TRBV4-3 with TRBJ2-7, with the D gene not confidently named. Sequencing used naive CD4+ T cells sorted from blood. The intended sense of this specimen's cell subset or site label: CD45RA+ positively selected. The TCR was taken from a man aged 18 to 29 in good health. The CDR3 loop reads CASSQEETTYEQYF. The nucleotides read TGCGCCAGCAGCCAAGAGGAGACCACCTACGAGCAGTACTTC.